This T cell receptor (beta chain) is from a study of cytomegalovirus exposure and HLA in healthy donors (dated by TCRdb to the late 2010s). For the wider study: According to an earlier analysis of a few hundred of the donors, about 179 million T cells yielded over 100 million unique TCR beta sequences and approximately 280 Gb of sequence data. To study patterns of TCR occurrence, a later analysis re-analyzed previously published TCR beta repertoires from 700 or so donors and added high-resolution HLA genotyping. Rather than using new phenotypic data, the later analysis identified candidate immune exposures from TCR beta sequences and from how often those sequences occurred across donors. Among the roughly 390 genotyped donors, about 83% belonged to the genetic ancestry cluster associated with self-reported Caucasian donors. Donor age, sex, ethnicity and CMV serostatus were compiled together with the repertoire data. Typing coverage differed by locus: A, B, C, DRB1 and DQB1 were typed in roughly 620-630 donors, DQA1 in 522, DPA1 in 600 to 610, and DPB1 in 450 to 490. Using immunosequencing, the study profiled T cell repertoires from 640 or so subjects and related those repertoires to cytomegalovirus serostatus. Both class I and class II loci were covered by HLA typing, at four-digit resolution. The study aimed to test whether signatures of past pathogen exposure could be identified by cataloging public T cell receptors. A handful of DR-DQ haplotypes were handled as single units for association and clustering because linkage in the cohort was strong. To predict cytomegalovirus infection status, the study brought together high-throughput TCR immunosequencing, statistical association of individual TCRs with disease status, and machine learning. On average, around 240,000 unique TCR beta nucleotide sequences were sequenced per donor among 300 to 500 genotyped donors of the cohort, with roughly 18% of those sequences being non-productive. All discovery cohort repertoires had been generated on a single sequencing platform. A separate validation cohort of roughly 110 different subjects was used in addition to the roughly 620-subject first cohort. An earlier analysis of 450 to 750 of the donors used high-throughput TCR beta sequencing to judge whether each TCR beta V gene segment behaved as functional or pseudogenic. About 310 gigabases of sequencing data and roughly 90 million unique TCR sequences were included in an early release covering 550 to 650 HLA-typed donors. In a later genetic analysis, genome-wide SNP genotypes for 398 of the 666 donors were used, and that subset was treated as a discovery cohort.

On the study overall, not on this receptor specifically: Only TCR beta chains were sequenced in this cohort, and the absence of alpha or paired-chain data limited detectable features. The 87-base-pair reads could not distinguish some IMGT-functional V segments, including TRBV6-2 and TRBV6-3, so those segments were excluded. The study gave a list of 150 to 200 TCR beta chains associated with cytomegalovirus. According to a later analysis, parvovirus B19, influenza, CMV and Epstein-Barr virus appeared linked to several top co-occurrence clusters. According to a later analysis, TCR association rates differed among HLA loci, with DRB1 alleles showing the most associated TCRs and HLA-C alleles showing the fewest. Compared with equally common non-associated chains, HLA-associated TCR beta chains in a later analysis were more clonally expanded and had lower generation probabilities. A further reported finding was that TCR beta sequences accurately predicted the HLA-A and HLA-B alleles for most subjects in the first cohort. In an earlier analysis of 587 of the donors, most TCR beta V segments appeared in productive rearrangements about 90% or about 30% of the time, broadly matching IMGT annotations. V-gene and J-gene trimming of TCR beta chains was associated with a missense DCLRE1C variant in a later genetic analysis, and the association was replicated in an independent cohort. A group of highly shared sequence variants was considered likely to be a technical artifact of the sequencing pipeline. When HLA alleles, especially DR and DQ, strongly co-occurred, attributing TCR associations to individual alleles was difficult. The classifier was reported to diagnose cytomegalovirus status with high specificity and sensitivity in both the original and validation cohorts. A later genetic analysis reported fewer N-insertions in productive TCRs among donors in an Asian-associated ancestry cluster than the approximately 670-donor mean. The earlier analysis of about 600 of the donors excluded 15 to 20 rarely observed V segments, including chromosome 9 orphons, because counts were too low. In vitro tests confirmed that three of the cytomegalovirus-associated TCR beta chains recognize cytomegalovirus antigens. Presence/absence analyses assumed roughly uniform sequencing depth across donors, an assumption that may not hold. Immune exposure information for the cohort was limited to CMV serostatus. Linkage disequilibrium might explain the correlated functional status among segregating V segments, but an unknown experimental factor could not be excluded. In a later analysis, most CMV-associated TCR beta chains were found to appear HLA-restricted, with HLA associations seemingly driven largely by CMV exposure. Most TCR sequences were observed very rarely across donors, whereas some public TCRs were present in many individuals. Because HLA typing was missing for some donors at each locus, association tests included only the typed subset. It was suggested by the authors that the approach could potentially be generalized to other disease states and immunological phenotypes. In a later analysis, about 17,000 TCR beta sequences were associated with specific HLA alleles at a false discovery rate of 0.05.

The cohort consisted of approximately 670 healthy bone marrow donors. All cohort members were sampled while nominally healthy, although unrecorded immune exposures were likely present. The donor tested CMV seronegative and was one of the 352 seronegative cohort members. Every donor gave a peripheral blood sample, and the peripheral blood mononuclear cells from that sample were used for TCR beta sequencing. The Qiagen DNeasy Blood Extraction Kit was used to extract genomic DNA from the blood cell samples. The library came from the immunoSEQ multiplex PCR assay. A mixture of 60 forward primers for TCR Vbeta segments and 13 reverse primers for TCR Jbeta segments was used in the multiplex PCR. The CDR3 region of rearranged TCR beta genes was amplified from genomic DNA by a multiplex PCR assay. On the Illumina HiSeq System, the amplified TCR beta libraries were sequenced as 87-base-pair reads. The authors' pipeline ran thus. Across the 500 to 850 repertoires, a later analysis counted tens of millions of unique TCR beta chains, 9 million to 14 million of which were shared by at least two donors. To remove PCR and sequencing errors, raw reads were error-corrected and collapsed into unique sequences using a nearest-neighbor algorithm that merged closely related sequences. V, D and J gene segments were assigned by aligning CDR3 sequences to IMGT reference sequences. Each retained sequence needed at least a six-nucleotide match to both a V gene segment and a J gene segment. A rearrangement counted as productive if the CDR3 had no stop codons and remained in frame with V and J, and every other rearrangement counted as non-productive. CDR3 was defined according to IMGT convention as the region running from the second conserved V-encoded cysteine to the conserved J-encoded phenylalanine. The earlier analysis of fewer than 700 of the donors excluded sequences that lacked an unambiguous match to a single V gene segment. In an earlier analysis of a few hundred of the donors, V segments were called functional above 56.7% productive rearrangements and were called segregating when the between-donor standard deviation exceeded 5%. A statistical classification framework was built to diagnose cytomegalovirus status from the catalog of TCR beta chain sequences. In a later analysis, V and J genes were assigned by comparing TCR nucleotide sequences against IMGT/GENE-DB human TR gene sequences. Using the TCRdist pipeline, a later analysis assigned CDR3 sequences along with most-parsimonious VDJ recombination scenarios. A later analysis defined each TCR beta chain by its CDR3 amino acid sequence plus V-gene family, and excluded reads lacking a unique V-gene family. As a way to deal with suspected cross-contamination and a sequencing artifact, a later analysis dropped hundreds of nucleotide sequences that were highly shared and had low generation probability. A later analysis calculated a clonal expansion index for each public chain from normalized within-repertoire ranks of inferred template counts. In a later analysis, generation probabilities were computed with a VDJ recombination model fitted to out-of-frame rearrangements, and the resulting probabilities were checked against IGoR. In a later analysis, hypergeometric tests were used to score TCR-TCR, TCR-HLA and TCR-CMV co-occurrence, with a repertoire-size bias correction applied to TCR pairs. In a later analysis, false discovery rates were estimated by permuting HLA or CMV assignments 20 times. In a later analysis, co-occurring TCRs were grouped using DBSCAN, with TCRdist sequence similarity added in when clustering inside HLA-allele-positive subsets. Repertoires with fewer than 30,000 or more than 120,000 public chains were left out of co-occurrence clustering, as were a handful of repertoires with anomalous nucleotide sharing. TCRdb stores this immuneACCESS table with in-frame sequences only. Part of the clones is absent; in the studies checked, under half of the shortfall reflects unresolved V genes, and no reason is known for the rest. V, J and clone size were drawn from that table, and D and trimming were deduced from the DNA. Within this sample are 120,000 to 150,000 clones, with 73% of them counted one time only. The top ten constitute about 1.2% of the sample.

Concerning this clone: No antigen is known for it. Per-base qualities were not stored, and no clone one base away is much larger.

The germline V gene sets CDR1 to SNHLY and CDR2 to FYNNEI. From the cysteine up to the phenylalanine, the CDR3 has a length of 15 residues. Only CDR3 DNA is held: 45 bases, read in frame from base 1. V ends up 4 bases short and J 4 bases short, with an unmatched junction base count of 6. This receptor was obtained from a woman aged 40 to 49 in good health and CMV-seronegative. The V and J segments used are TRBV2 and TRBJ2-2; 7 of the junction bases match TRBD1. The specimen sequenced was PBMCs. The sequenced DNA: TGTGCCAGCAGTGGGACAGGACGGTTCACCGGGGAGCTGTTTTTT. It translates as CASSGTGRFTGELFF.